Below, 8 T cell receptor beta chains from the same sample are listed, as sequenced in a study of CD8 T cells in Susac syndrome. Random-hexamer reverse transcription was applied to roughly 0.5 to 1 ug RNA. TCRdb analysed the immunoSEQ multiplex PCR reads with MiXCR anew, one entry per CDR3 protein. Among 95,000 to 150,000 distinct CDR3 sequences listed, approximately 94% were seen once. Input material: CD4+ T cells from PBMCs. These receptors all stem from a human donor in good health.

V is TRBV30 and J is TRBJ1-1; possible D gene TRBD1, 6 bases. CDR3 length equals 15 residues. Per the germline V gene, CDR1 is GTSNPN and CDR2 is SVGIG (reference sequence). Trimming took off 3 bases at V and 3 bases at J, with 17 bases between the two ends. CDR3: CAWRDSAGVDTEAFF. The CDR3 nucleotides are TGTGCCTGGAGGGACTCTGCAGGGGTGGACACTGAAGCTTTCTTT.

CDR3 sequence reads: CASSQPPGGRSAIDTQYF. The CDR3 DNA reads as TGCGCCAGCAGTCAACCACCAGGCGGCCGCTCAGCAATTGATACGCAGTATTTT. The chain uses TRBV23-1 and TRBJ2-3, with unresolved D. TRBV23-1 belongs to the ORF category, with a function that is uncertain. V lost 2 bases and J 6 bases, leaving 24 bases between the germline ends. This CDR3 spans 18 amino acids.

J is TRBJ2-1 and V is TRBV2, with a possible D match to TRBD1 (6 bases). The germline V gene encodes CDR1 SNHLY and CDR2 FYNNEI. The CDR3 has 13 residues. Trimming cost V 6 bases and J 5 bases, with 11 bases left between them. The CDR3 DNA reads TGTGCCAGCAGCCTGGGGGCCCACAATGAGCAGTTCTTC. Its protein product is CASSLGAHNEQFF.

This clonotype was counted a single time. This rearrangement joins TRBV18 to TRBJ2-1, with D possibly matching TRBD1 (6 bases). The germline V gene has CDR1 KGHSH and CDR2 LQKENI. Trimming left V 2 bases short and J 4 bases short, with 6 bases between. This CDR3 region has 13 residues. The CDR3 DNA reads as TGTGCCAGCTCACCAACAGGGTACAATGAGCAGTTCTTC. Encoded protein: CASSPTGYNEQFF.

The chain links TRBV3-1 to TRBJ1-2; no clear D. There are 11 residues in the CDR3. Germline loops: CDR1 LGHDT, CDR2 YNNKEL (reference sequence). V lost 8 bases to trimming and J lost 8 bases, with 12 bases between them. CDR3 coding DNA: TGTGCCAGCTGGGGTCAAGGCGGCTACACCTTC. Translating gives CASWGQGGYTF.

J is TRBJ1-2 and V is TRBV2; D is possibly TRBD1 (6 bases). Per germline, CDR1 SNHLY and CDR2 FYNNEI. This CDR3 is 14 amino acids long. Trimming took off 7 bases at V and 5 bases at J, with 17 bases between the two ends. The DNA for the CDR3 is TGTGCCAGCACCGAAAGGGAGGGGGGTTATGGCTACACCTTC. This gives the protein CASTEREGGYGYTF.

The chain uses TRBV27 and TRBJ1-2, with D maybe TRBD1 (5 bases). Per the germline V gene, CDR1 is MNHEY and CDR2 is SMNVEV (reference sequence). Trimming took 2 bases from V and 6 from J, leaving 22 bases between them. This CDR3 is 17 amino acids long. The CDR3 protein is CASSLGQGTVGTNGYTF. The DNA for the CDR3 is TGTGCCAGCAGTTTAGGGCAGGGAACCGTGGGCACCAATGGCTACACCTTC.

The V gene is TRBV11-2, the J gene TRBJ1-1; TRBD1 matches at 8 bases. V was clipped by 5 bases and J by 5 bases; unmatched bases: 7. Germline assignment: CDR1 SGHAT and CDR2 FQNNGV. The CDR3 has 14 residues. Here the CDR3 reads CASSPTGAGTEAFF. CDR3 DNA: TGTGCCAGCAGCCCGACAGGGGCTGGGACTGAAGCTTTCTTT.